This entry describes one T cell receptor (beta chain). The antigen is not known. The germline V gene encodes CDR1 LGHDT and CDR2 YNNKEL (reference sequence). CDR3 length: 15 amino acids. Unmatched junction bases numbered 6, after V lost 2 bases and J lost 4 bases. The record originates from a study of identical twins. Findings and limits, study-wide: Out-of-frame sharing of TCR alpha in monozygotic twins was underestimated by models.

TCRdb re-called the 5' RACE reads through MiXCR, storing one row per CDR3 protein. The sample includes more than 600,000 distinct CDR3 sequences, over 15% of them seen just once. These data were also filed under a second study, of T cells expressing NK-cell markers. Per that paper: Over 5 donors had dominant NKG2C+ clonotypes that comprised about 1.0-7.0% of their CD8+ T cells. In a few donors, dominant clonotypes made up about 25-65% of CD3+CD56-NKG2C+ cells. No clear determination of HCMV specificity was made for expanded NKG2C+ T cell clones.

The sample comprised PBMCs. The chain joins TRBV3-1 to TRBJ2-5; 8 nucleotides align to TRBD2. The receptor was derived from a young woman in good health. CDR3 coding DNA: TGTGCCAGCAGCCAAAGCGGGAGTATTGGAGAGACCCAGTACTTC. Translated: CASSQSGSIGETQYF.